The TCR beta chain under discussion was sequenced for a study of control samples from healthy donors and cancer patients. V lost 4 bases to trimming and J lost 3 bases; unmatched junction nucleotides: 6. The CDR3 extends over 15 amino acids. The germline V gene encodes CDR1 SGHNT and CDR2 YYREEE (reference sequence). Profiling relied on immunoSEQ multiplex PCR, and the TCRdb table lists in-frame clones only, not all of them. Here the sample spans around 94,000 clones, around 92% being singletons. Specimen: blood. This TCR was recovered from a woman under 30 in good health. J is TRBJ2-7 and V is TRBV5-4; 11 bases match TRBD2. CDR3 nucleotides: TGTGCCAGCAGCGCCGGGACTAGCGGTGTCTACGAGCAGTACTTC. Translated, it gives CASSAGTSGVYEQYF.